This TCR beta chain originates from a study of chemoradiotherapy in HPV16-positive cancers. Sequenced by immunoSEQ multiplex PCR; TCRdb stores in-frame clones only, minus some. This table holds approximately 12,000 clones, 65% to 85% found once. To note about this clone: Its antigen remains unknown.

Overall study findings and caveats: Candidate HPV-specific clones and E7-related TCR motifs grew in tumor during treatment. HPV-responsive T-cell expansion during chemoradiotherapy was linked to improved recurrence-free survival in HPV16-positive patients. HPV-specific T cells were functionally defined from only two HPV16-positive patients.

This material was acquired from a patient who underwent chemoradiotherapy. The origin of this receptor is a human donor with HPV-associated anogenital cancer.

The CDR3: CAWRGQSSYEQYF. DNA of the CDR3: TGTGCCTGGAGGGGACAGAGCTCCTACGAGCAGTACTTC. The genes are TRBV30 and TRBJ2-7; 7 nucleotides agree with TRBD1. CDR1 is GTSNPN and CDR2 is SVGIG in the germline V gene (reference sequence). The CDR3 length is 13 residues. V dropped 3 bases and J dropped 0; count of bases not matched to a gene: 2.